The source of this T cell receptor (beta chain) is a study of cytomegalovirus exposure and HLA in healthy donors. PCR was performed using 60 Vbeta and 13 Jbeta primers. Profiling relied on immunoSEQ multiplex PCR, and the TCRdb table lists in-frame clones only, not all of them. In the table there are 100,000 to 150,000 clones, approximately 80% of which are singletons. The study, taken as a whole, reports: TCR beta sequences numbering roughly 18,000 were associated with HLA alleles at 0.05 false discovery rate in a later analysis. It was 150 to 200 TCR beta chains that were listed as cytomegalovirus-associated.

Concerning this clone itself: Antigen specificity is unknown.

Sequences were obtained from PBMCs. This sequence was found in a boy between 2 and 10 years old in good health and CMV-seronegative.

In nucleotides, the CDR3 is TGCGCCAGCAGCTCCGGCGGGGCGGGAGCACAAGAGACCCAGTACTTC. This encodes CASSSGGAGAQETQYF. The chain is built from TRBV5-1 and TRBJ2-5; 7 bases agree with TRBD2. After removal of 3 bases from V and 2 bases from J, the junction contained 10 bases not matched to a gene. Germline lookup yields CDR1 SGHRS and CDR2 YFSETQ. The CDR3 has 16 residues.